This TCR beta chain was identified during a study of OX40 agonist ivuxolimab in advanced cancers. Profiling relied on immunoSEQ multiplex PCR, and the TCRdb table lists in-frame clones only, not all of them. Here the sample spans fewer than 100,000 clones, over 85% being singletons. The TCR sequence derives from an adult with an advanced solid tumor such as melanoma, head and neck, liver or kidney cancer. The sequenced sample was CD4+ or CD8+ T cells sorted from blood, obtained in a trial of the OX40 agonist ivuxolimab.

The CDR3 is CASSATTNSGANVLTF. DNA of the CDR3: TGTGCCAGCAGCGCGACGACTAACTCTGGGGCCAACGTCCTGACTTTC. The chain combines TRBV11-2 with TRBJ2-6; perhaps TRBD2 as D (5 bases). This CDR3 comprises 16 residues. Germline V gene lookup returns CDR1 SGHAT and CDR2 FQNNGV. The germline V and J ends were trimmed by 5 bases and 0 bases, with 11 bases remaining between them.